Listed here are 3 T cell receptor beta chains from one sample, sequenced in a study of early T cells in non-severe SARS-CoV-2 infection. TCRdb reanalysed the 5' RACE reads using MiXCR and keeps one entry per CDR3 protein. The sample lists 74,000 or so distinct CDR3 sequences, 9.5% to 15% seen once, with around 1.1% in the top ten. Sequenced input: whole blood. Receptors were obtained from an adult who was a healthcare worker with PCR-confirmed SARS-CoV-2 infection or an uninfected control (not recorded which).

In this sample, this clonotype turned up many times. This chain connects TRBV12-3 or TRBV12-4 to TRBJ2-7; TRBD2 matches at 8 bases. V shed 8 bases and J 0 bases; nucleotides not matched to a gene: 6. The CDR3 contains 14 residues. CDR3 DNA: TGTGCCAGCTTAAAGCGGGGGAGCTCCTACGAGCAGTACTTC. Encoded protein: CASLKRGSSYEQYF.

V gene TRBV10-2 combines with J gene TRBJ2-4, with a tentative D call TRBD2 (6 bases). This CDR3 has 12 residues. The V and J ends lost 1 base and 11 bases respectively, with 9 bases between them. Germline CDR1 reads WSHSY; CDR2 reads SAAADI. CDR3 DNA sequence: TGCGCCAGCAGTGAGTGGGGGGACTTTCAGTACTTC. This sequence encodes CASSEWGDFQYF.

This clonotype was observed a few times. V and J are TRBV11-3 and TRBJ1-1; D call uncertain. CDR1 and CDR2 (germline): SGHNT, YENEEA. The length of the CDR3 is 13 residues. V was clipped by 5 bases and J by 5 bases, with 12 bases between them. CDR3 in amino acids: CASSVGVRTEAFF. The CDR3 DNA sequence: TGTGCCAGCAGCGTCGGGGTAAGAACTGAAGCTTTCTTT.